What follows are 12 T cell receptor beta chains derived from one specimen sequenced in a study of early T cells in non-severe SARS-CoV-2 infection. MiXCR, run by TCRdb on the 5' RACE reads, gives a single entry per CDR3 protein. The repertoire consists of some 40,000 distinct CDR3 sequences, with about 6% occurring once and the leading ten covering less than 25%. The sequencing used whole blood, collected at baseline. These receptors were collected from an adult who was a healthcare worker with PCR-confirmed SARS-CoV-2 infection or an uninfected control (not recorded which).

The gene calls are TRBV10-3 and TRBJ2-7, with D perhaps TRBD2 (6 bases). Deletions cut 6 bases from V and 4 bases from J, with 13 bases between. The CDR3 is made up of 13 amino acids. CDR1 is ENHRY, CDR2 SYGVKD, per germline. CDR3 sequence: CAIRRDGIYEQYF. CDR3 nucleotide sequence: TGTGCCATCAGGCGGGATGGGATTTACGAGCAGTACTTC.

This clonotype was observed a few times. The CDR3, as DNA: TGTGCCAGCTCACCGCTTCGAGGGGCGAACACCGGGGAGCTGTTTTTT. Amino acid sequence: CASSPLRGANTGELFF. The chain is built from TRBV18 and TRBJ2-2; D assignment may be TRBD1 or TRBD2 (5 bases each). Germline V CDR1 and CDR2: KGHSH, LQKENI. The V and J ends lost 3 bases and 0 bases respectively, with 11 bases between them. The CDR3 runs to 16 residues.

In its sample, this clonotype was seen many times. This chain links TRBV19 with TRBJ1-1, with D possibly being TRBD1 (5 bases). Germline CDR1 and CDR2: LNHDA and SQIVND (reference sequence). This CDR3 is 14 amino acids long. V was pared by 9 bases and J by 1 base, with 15 bases between. The CDR3 sequence is CASSLGAPNTEAFF. Here the CDR3 DNA reads TGTGCCAGCTCCCTTGGGGCTCCGAACACTGAAGCTTTCTTT.

This clonotype came up many times. The chain links TRBV15 to TRBJ2-5; 8 bases are shared with TRBD1. This CDR3 has 16 amino acids. V trimming: 6 bases; J trimming: 5 bases; junction bases outside the gene matches: 14. Germline CDR1 is LNHNV and CDR2 is YYDKDF (reference sequence). DNA for the CDR3: TGTGCCACCAGACCTGCCCAGGGGGCTCGTGGGGAGACCCAGTACTTC. This encodes CATRPAQGARGETQYF.

The sample holds many counts of this clonotype. In DNA form, the CDR3 reads TGTGCCAGCAGCACGTCCGCCGCGGAAGTTGGCTACACCTTC. The encoded protein is CASSTSAAEVGYTF. The chain couples TRBV7-9 to TRBJ1-2; D call uncertain. Trimming took off 5 bases at V and 7 bases at J, with 17 bases between the two ends. CDR1 and CDR2 from the germline V gene are SEHNR and FQNEAQ (reference sequence). The CDR3 totals 14 residues.

This clonotype was counted ten times or more. The V and J genes are TRBV9 and TRBJ1-5; D is unclear. The V gene lost 4 bases and the J gene lost 9 bases, with 17 bases spanning the gap. Germline V gene sequence: CDR1 SGDLS, CDR2 YYNGEE. The CDR3 runs to 14 residues. CDR3 sequence reads: CASSPLEGPRPQHF. CDR3 coding DNA: TGTGCCAGCAGCCCACTAGAGGGTCCGCGGCCCCAGCATTTT. The variable domain in full, completed from reference TRBV9 and TRBJ1-5, reads DSGVTQTPKHLITATGQRVTLRCSPRSGDLSVYWYQQSLDQGLQFLIQYYNGEERAKGNILERFSAQQFPDLHSELNLSSLELGDSALYFCASSPLEGPRPQHFGDGTRLSIL.

This sequence joins TRBV29-1 and TRBJ2-5, with 10 bases identical to TRBD1. V shed 4 bases, J shed 1 base, and the junction held 6 bases outside the gene matches. The CDR3 has 15 residues. CDR1 SQVTM and CDR2 ANQGSEA come from the germline V gene. The CDR3 DNA follows: TGCAGCGTTGTGGGACAGGGGACCCTCCAAGAGACCCAGTACTTC. It yields the protein CSVVGQGTLQETQYF.

J is TRBJ2-1 and V is TRBV11-1; D gene ambiguous. This CDR3 comprises 11 residues. With 3 bases removed from V and 5 bases from J, the gap between germline ends came to 2 bases. CDR1 is SGHAT and CDR2 is FQDESV in the germline V gene (reference sequence). CDR3 sequence reads: CASSFNNEQFF. DNA of the CDR3: TGTGCCAGCAGCTTTAACAATGAGCAGTTCTTC.

The V gene is TRBV30, the J gene TRBJ2-7; D gene unclear. Germline V gives CDR1 GTSNPN, CDR2 SVGIG (reference sequence). CDR3 length: 13 amino acids. Trimming stripped 1 base from V and 0 bases from J, with 7 bases between. CDR3 in DNA: TGTGCCTGGAGTGCTAGGTACTCCTACGAGCAGTACTTC. Protein product: CAWSARYSYEQYF.

This clonotype was seen repeatedly, ten times or more. The chain has TRBV14 and TRBJ2-1; D uncertain. The V gene's germline CDR1 is SGHDN and CDR2 FVKESK. The CDR3 loop spans 14 amino acids. With 4 bases removed from V and 10 bases from J, the gap between germline ends came to 17 bases. The chain's CDR3 is CASSLNGPWWEQFF. The CDR3 DNA is TGTGCCAGCAGCCTAAATGGGCCCTGGTGGGAGCAGTTCTTC.

This clonotype was detected only a few times. V usage is TRBV27 and J usage is TRBJ1-5; D gene uncertain. Looked up from germline, CDR1 is MNHEY and CDR2 is SMNVEV (reference sequence). The CDR3 is 15 amino acids. The V and J ends lost 2 bases and 0 bases respectively, with 8 bases between them. The CDR3 DNA is TGTGCCAGCAGTTTAAAGGGCTTTAGCAATCAGCCCCAGCATTTT. It encodes CASSLKGFSNQPQHF.

This clonotype was picked up a small number of times. V and J are TRBV7-9 and TRBJ2-1; the D is unclear. CDR3 length equals 11 residues. Germline-derived CDR1 and CDR2 are SEHNR and FQNEAQ (reference sequence). Trimming shortened V by 1 base and J by 8 bases, and 3 bases separated the two germline ends. CDR3 amino acids: CASSLVDEQFF. CDR3 nucleotides: TGTGCCAGCAGCTTAGTAGATGAGCAGTTCTTC.